This T cell receptor beta chain derives from a study of shared clonotypes between healthy human individuals. Findings and limits, study-wide: In having few donors, the study represented limited genetic and exposure-history diversity.

The CDR3 sequence is 13 residues long. Trimming stripped 5 bases from V and 6 bases from J, with 11 bases between. Germline-derived CDR1 and CDR2 are SGHAT and FQNNGV. This clone was observed once. The antigen remains unidentified. Deep-level running was used for the assay. Replicate PCRs were loaded with approximately 300 ng DNA from unsorted PBMC, around 30,000 T cell genomes. Original methodology: Junction-only sequences produced by ImmunoSEQ had no quality scores, so filtering differed. This table comes from immunoSEQ multiplex PCR, and its TCRdb copy is limited to in-frame clones, with some not included. V, J and clone size reflect that table, while D and trimming were determined from the DNA. The table lists 450,000 to 500,000 clones, 60% to 80% of them singletons.

Source material: PBMCs. This sequence originates from a woman between 40 and 50 years old in good health. Some clones in this sample may be carry-over from other donors' samples. This sequence joins TRBV11-2 and TRBJ2-1; maybe TRBD2 (5 bases). The CDR3 coding sequence is TGTGCCAGCAGCACCGGACTGGGCAATGAGCAGTTCTTC. Translating gives CASSTGLGNEQFF.